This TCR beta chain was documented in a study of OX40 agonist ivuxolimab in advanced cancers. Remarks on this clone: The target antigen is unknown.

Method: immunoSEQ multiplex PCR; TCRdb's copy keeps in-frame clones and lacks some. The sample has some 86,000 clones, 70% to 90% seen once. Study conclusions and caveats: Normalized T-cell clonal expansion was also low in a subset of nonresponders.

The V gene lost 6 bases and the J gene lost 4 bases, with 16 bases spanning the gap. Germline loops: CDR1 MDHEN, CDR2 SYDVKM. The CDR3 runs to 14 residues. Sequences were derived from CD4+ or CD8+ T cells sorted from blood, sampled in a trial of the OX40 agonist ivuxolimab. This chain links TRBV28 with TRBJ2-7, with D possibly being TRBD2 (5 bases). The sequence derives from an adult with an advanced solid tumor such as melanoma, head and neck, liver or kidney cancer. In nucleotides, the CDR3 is TGTGCCAGCAGGGGAGCGGAAAAAACTTACGAGCAGTACTTC. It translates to CASRGAEKTYEQYF.